Described below is a single TCR beta chain sequence and its context. The data derive from a study of blood T cell repertoires in COVID-19. In the study overall: Both acute and convalescent COVID-19 samples were obtained from the United States, Italy and Spain. The analysed material was cDNA or gDNA that came from T cells, B-cell-depleted T cells, or PBMCs.

Original methodology: By means of reference gene primer amplification, nucleated cell counts were estimated. Produced via immunoSEQ multiplex PCR; TCRdb's table is partial and in-frame only. That table furnishes V, J and clone size, whereas the DNA furnished D and trimming. Among 150,000 to 200,000 clones, approximately 84% were seen once, and the ten largest hold about 0.95%. The CDR3 length is 14 residues. V was pared by 4 bases and J by 1 base, with 4 bases of the junction left unmatched. CDR1 and CDR2 from the germline V gene are MNHEY and SMNVEV (reference sequence). This TCR was recovered from a man aged 35 to 55 with acute or convalescent COVID-19. The sequencing input was peripheral blood. V is TRBV27 and J is TRBJ2-7, with 7 bases lining up with TRBD1. The CDR3 protein is CASSSVTGSYEQYF. The DNA for the CDR3 is TGTGCCAGCAGTTCGGTGACAGGGTCCTACGAGCAGTACTTC.